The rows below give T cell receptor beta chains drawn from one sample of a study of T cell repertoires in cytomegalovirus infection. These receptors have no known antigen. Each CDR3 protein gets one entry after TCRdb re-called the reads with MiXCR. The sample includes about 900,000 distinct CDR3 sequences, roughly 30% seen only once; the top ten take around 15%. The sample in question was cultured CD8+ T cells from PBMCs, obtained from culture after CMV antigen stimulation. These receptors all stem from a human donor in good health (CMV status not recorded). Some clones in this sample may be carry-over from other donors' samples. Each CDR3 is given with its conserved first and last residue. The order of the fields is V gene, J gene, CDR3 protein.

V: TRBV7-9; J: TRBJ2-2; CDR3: CASSPGLEGTGELFF
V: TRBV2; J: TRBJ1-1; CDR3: CASSEALRSWPIEAFF
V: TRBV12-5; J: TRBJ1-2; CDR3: CASGLARRGAGYTF
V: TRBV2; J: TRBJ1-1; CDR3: CASKSRNTEAFF
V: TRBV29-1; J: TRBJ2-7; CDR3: CSVAGGSSYEQYF
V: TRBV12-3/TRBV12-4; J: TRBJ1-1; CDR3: CASSPGQGITEAFF
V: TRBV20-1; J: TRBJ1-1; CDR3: CSARGGGSKNTEAFF
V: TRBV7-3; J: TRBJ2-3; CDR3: CASTPYPGSEKYTQYF
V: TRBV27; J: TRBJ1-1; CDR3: CASSPSTGEVDTEAFF
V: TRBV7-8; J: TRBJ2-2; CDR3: CASSLVGMNTGELFF
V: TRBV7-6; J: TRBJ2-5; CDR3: CASSFWDPGVQETQYF
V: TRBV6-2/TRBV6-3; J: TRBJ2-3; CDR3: CASSIGLAASTDTQYF
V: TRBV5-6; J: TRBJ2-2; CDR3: CASSKTFRGRELFF
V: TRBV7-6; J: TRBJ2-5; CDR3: CASSPDYQETQYF
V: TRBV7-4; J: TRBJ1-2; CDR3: CASPSGAGTPSLYGYTF
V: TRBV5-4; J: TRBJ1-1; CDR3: CASSPDRDDTEAFF
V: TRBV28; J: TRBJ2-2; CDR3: CASSSGDRDTGELFF
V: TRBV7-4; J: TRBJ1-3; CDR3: CASSLGDWVDTIYF
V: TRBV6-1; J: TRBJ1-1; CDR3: CASNGWGQGTEAFF
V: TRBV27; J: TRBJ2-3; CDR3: CASSWTAGAIREDTQYF
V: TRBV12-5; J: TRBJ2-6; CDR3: CASGLSRANVLTF
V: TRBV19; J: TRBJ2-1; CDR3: CASSMGVGLGELGEQFF
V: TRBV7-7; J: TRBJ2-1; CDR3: CASSLWTSGGEQFF
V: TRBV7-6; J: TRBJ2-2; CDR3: CASSLWSGELFF
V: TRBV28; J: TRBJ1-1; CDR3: CASSRDGRGNEAFF
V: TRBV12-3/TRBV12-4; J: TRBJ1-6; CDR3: CASSNFRQGMPPLHF